This entry lists 4 T cell receptor beta chains sequenced from one sample in a study of Graves' ophthalmopathy and Graves' hyperthyroidism. RNA served as the template for amplifying TCR beta CDR3 regions. First-round RT-PCR employed HTBI primers, with a second-round multiplex PCR after it. MiXCR, run by TCRdb on the multiplex PCR reads, gives a single entry per CDR3 protein. The sample shows hundreds of thousands of distinct CDR3 sequences, 22% of them seen only once. Sequenced sample: peripheral blood. The receptor set was obtained from a woman aged 18 to 35 with stable Graves' hyperthyroidism. Some clones in this sample may be carry-over from other donors' samples.

This clonotype has a count of ten or more. The chain uses TRBV7-2 and TRBJ1-2; D uncertain. Trimming removed 3 bases at V and 6 bases at J, with 11 bases between. CDR3 length equals 13 residues. CDR1 SGHTA and CDR2 FQGNSA come from the germline V gene. The CDR3 is CASSLRTSDGYTF. The CDR3 region has the DNA TGTGCCAGCAGCTTGAGGACCTCGGATGGCTACACCTTC.

This chain links TRBV2 with TRBJ1-1, with unresolved D. The germline gives CDR1 SNHLY, CDR2 FYNNEI. There are 15 residues in the CDR3. V gave up 6 bases and J gave up 0 bases, with 14 bases separating them. CDR3 nucleotides: TGTGCCAGCAGGCAACACAGAACTTTGAACACTGAAGCTTTCTTT. The encoded protein is CASRQHRTLNTEAFF.

This clonotype has ten or more counts. The rearrangement uses TRBV27 and TRBJ1-1; D gene unclear. V dropped 7 bases and J dropped 0 bases, with 9 bases sitting between them. This CDR3 is built from 13 residues. CDR1 MNHEY and CDR2 SMNVEV come from the germline V gene (reference sequence). CDR3 loop: CASTGNLNTEAFF. The CDR3 DNA sequence: TGTGCCAGCACCGGTAACCTGAACACTGAAGCTTTCTTT.

At least ten counts were recorded for this clonotype. V is TRBV5-5 and J is TRBJ1-6, with 8 positions matching TRBD1. The CDR3 length is 14 residues. V was clipped by 6 bases and J by 10 bases; unmatched bases: 9. Germline CDR1 reads SGHKS; CDR2 reads YYEKEE (reference sequence). CDR3 sequence (DNA): TGTGCCAGCACTATGGACAGGGTTCGATCACCCCTCCACTTT. Translating gives CASTMDRVRSPLHF.